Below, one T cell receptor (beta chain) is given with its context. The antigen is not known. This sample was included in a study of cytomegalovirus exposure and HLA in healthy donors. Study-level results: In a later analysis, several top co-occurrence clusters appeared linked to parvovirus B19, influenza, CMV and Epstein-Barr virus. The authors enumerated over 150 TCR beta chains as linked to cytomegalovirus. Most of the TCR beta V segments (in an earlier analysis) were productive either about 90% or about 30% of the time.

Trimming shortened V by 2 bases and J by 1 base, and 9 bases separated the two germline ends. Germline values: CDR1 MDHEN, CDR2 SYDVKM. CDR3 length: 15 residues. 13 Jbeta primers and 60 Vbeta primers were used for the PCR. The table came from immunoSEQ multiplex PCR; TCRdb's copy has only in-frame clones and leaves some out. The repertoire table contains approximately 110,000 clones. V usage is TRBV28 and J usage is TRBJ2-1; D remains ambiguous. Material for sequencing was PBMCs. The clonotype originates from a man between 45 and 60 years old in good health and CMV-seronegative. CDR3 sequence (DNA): TGTGCCAGCAGTTTAGGTGGGCATTCCTACAATGAGCAGTTCTTC. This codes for CASSLGGHSYNEQFF.